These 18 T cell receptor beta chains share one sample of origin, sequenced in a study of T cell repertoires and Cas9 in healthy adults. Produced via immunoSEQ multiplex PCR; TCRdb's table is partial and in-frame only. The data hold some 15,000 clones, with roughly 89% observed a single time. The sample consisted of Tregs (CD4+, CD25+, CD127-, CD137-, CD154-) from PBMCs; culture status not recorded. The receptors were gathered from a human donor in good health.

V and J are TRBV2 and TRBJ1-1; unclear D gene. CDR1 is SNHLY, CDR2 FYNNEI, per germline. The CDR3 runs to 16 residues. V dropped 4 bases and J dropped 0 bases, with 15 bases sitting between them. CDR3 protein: CASSVAARTLNTEAFF. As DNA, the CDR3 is TGTGCCAGCAGTGTCGCGGCCAGAACTCTGAACACTGAAGCTTTCTTT.

The CDR3 protein is CATSRSPTETQYF. As DNA, the CDR3 is TGTGCCACCAGCAGGTCCCCCACCGAGACCCAGTACTTC. The chain employs TRBV15 and TRBJ2-5; D is unclear. The germline CDR1 and CDR2 sequences are LNHNV and YYDKDF (reference sequence). Trimming removed 3 bases at V and 5 bases at J, with 10 bases between. This CDR3 spans 13 amino acids.

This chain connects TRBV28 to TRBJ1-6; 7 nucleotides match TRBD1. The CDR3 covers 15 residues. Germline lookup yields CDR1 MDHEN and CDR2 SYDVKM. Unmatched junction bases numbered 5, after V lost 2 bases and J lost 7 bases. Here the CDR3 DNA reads TGTGCCAGCAGTTTAATACAGGGGATGAATTCACCCCTCCACTTT. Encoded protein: CASSLIQGMNSPLHF.

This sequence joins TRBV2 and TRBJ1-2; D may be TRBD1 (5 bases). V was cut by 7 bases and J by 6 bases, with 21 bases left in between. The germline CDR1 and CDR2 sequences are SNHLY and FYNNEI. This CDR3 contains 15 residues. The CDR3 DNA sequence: TGTGCCAGCAACTTCGGGGCCCCATCGAACCATGGCTACACCTTC. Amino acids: CASNFGAPSNHGYTF.

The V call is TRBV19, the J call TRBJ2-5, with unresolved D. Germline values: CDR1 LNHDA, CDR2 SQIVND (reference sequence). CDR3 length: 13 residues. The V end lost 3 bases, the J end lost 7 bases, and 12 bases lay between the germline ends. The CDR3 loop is CASSIVPSGTQYF. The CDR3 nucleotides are TGTGCCAGTAGTATTGTCCCCTCGGGGACCCAGTACTTC.

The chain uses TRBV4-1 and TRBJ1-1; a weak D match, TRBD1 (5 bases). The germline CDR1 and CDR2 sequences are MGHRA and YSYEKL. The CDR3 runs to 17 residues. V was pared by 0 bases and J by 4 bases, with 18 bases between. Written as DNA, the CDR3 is TGCGCCAGCAGCCAAGAATGGAAGGGGCCCCAGGGCACTGAAGCTTTCTTT. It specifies CASSQEWKGPQGTEAFF.

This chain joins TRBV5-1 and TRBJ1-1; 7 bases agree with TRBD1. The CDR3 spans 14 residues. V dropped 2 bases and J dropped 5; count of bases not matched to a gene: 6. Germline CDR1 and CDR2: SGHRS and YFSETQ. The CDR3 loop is CASSFRDSWTEAFF. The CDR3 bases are TGCGCCAGCAGCTTCAGGGACAGTTGGACTGAAGCTTTCTTT.

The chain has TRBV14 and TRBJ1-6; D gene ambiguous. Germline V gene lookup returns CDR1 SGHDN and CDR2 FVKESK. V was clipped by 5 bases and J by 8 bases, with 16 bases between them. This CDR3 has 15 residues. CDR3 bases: TGTGCCAGCAGCGAGAACGGACCTAGGTATTCACCCCTCCACTTT. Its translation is CASSENGPRYSPLHF.

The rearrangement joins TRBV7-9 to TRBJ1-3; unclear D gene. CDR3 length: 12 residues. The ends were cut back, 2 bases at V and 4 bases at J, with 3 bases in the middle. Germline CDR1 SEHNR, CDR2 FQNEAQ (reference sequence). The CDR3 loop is CASSLLGNTIYF. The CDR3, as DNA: TGTGCCAGCAGCTTATTGGGAAACACCATATATTTT.

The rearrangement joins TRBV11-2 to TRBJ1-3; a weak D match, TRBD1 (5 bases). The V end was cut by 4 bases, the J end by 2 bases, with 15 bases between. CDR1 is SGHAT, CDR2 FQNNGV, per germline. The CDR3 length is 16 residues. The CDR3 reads CASSSLGGIPGNTIYF. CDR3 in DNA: TGTGCCAGCAGCTCCCTTGGGGGGATACCTGGAAACACCATATATTTT.

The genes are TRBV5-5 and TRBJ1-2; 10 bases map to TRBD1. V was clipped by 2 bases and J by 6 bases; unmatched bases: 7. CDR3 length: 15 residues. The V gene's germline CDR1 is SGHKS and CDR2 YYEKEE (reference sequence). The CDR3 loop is CASSFPGQGFHGYTF. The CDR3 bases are TGTGCCAGCAGCTTTCCGGGACAGGGGTTTCATGGCTACACCTTC.

DNA for the CDR3: TGCGCCAGCAGCTTACAGGGATCCGCCGGGGAGCTGTTTTTT. Its translation: CASSLQGSAGELFF. The rearrangement joins TRBV5-1 to TRBJ2-2, with D perhaps TRBD1 (6 bases). V lost 2 bases and J 6 bases, leaving 11 bases between the germline ends. CDR1 SGHRS and CDR2 YFSETQ come from the germline V gene. This CDR3 is 14 amino acids long.

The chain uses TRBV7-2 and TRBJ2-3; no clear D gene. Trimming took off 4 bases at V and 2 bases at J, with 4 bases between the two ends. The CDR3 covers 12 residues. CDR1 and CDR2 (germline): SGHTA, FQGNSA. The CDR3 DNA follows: TGTGCCAGCAGCTCTCTCACAGATACGCAGTATTTT. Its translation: CASSSLTDTQYF.

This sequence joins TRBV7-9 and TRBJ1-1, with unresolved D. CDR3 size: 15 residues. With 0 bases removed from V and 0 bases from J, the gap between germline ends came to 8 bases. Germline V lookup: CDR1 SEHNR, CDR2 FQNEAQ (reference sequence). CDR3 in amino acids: CASSLALGVNTEAFF. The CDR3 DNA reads TGTGCCAGCAGCTTAGCCCTCGGGGTGAACACTGAAGCTTTCTTT.

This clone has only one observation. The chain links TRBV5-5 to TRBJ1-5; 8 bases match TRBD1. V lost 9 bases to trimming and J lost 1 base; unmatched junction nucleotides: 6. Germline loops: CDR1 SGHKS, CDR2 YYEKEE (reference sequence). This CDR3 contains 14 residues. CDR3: CAIGDRGSNQPQHF. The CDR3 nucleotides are TGTGCCATCGGCGACAGGGGAAGCAATCAGCCCCAGCATTTT.

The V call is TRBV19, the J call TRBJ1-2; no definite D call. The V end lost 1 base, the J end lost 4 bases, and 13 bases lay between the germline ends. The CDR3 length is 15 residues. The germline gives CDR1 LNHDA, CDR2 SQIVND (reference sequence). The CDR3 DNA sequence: TGTGCCAGTAGTATAGTCGGCGGTTCTGGCTATGGCTACACCTTC. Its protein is CASSIVGGSGYGYTF. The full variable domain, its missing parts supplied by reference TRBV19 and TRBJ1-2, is DGGITQSPKYLFRKEGQNVTLSCEQNLNHDAMYWYRQDPGQGLRLIYYSQIVNDFQKGDIAEGYSVSREKKESFPLTVTSAQKNPTAFYLCASSIVGGSGYGYTFGSGTRLTVV.

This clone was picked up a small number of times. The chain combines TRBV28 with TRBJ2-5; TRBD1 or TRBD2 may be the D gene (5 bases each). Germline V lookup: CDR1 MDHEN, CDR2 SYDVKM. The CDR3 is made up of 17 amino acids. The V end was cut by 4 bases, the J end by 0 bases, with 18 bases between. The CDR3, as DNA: TGTGCCAGCAGTTCTATATATGAGGGACGGAACCAAGAGACCCAGTACTTC. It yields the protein CASSSIYEGRNQETQYF.

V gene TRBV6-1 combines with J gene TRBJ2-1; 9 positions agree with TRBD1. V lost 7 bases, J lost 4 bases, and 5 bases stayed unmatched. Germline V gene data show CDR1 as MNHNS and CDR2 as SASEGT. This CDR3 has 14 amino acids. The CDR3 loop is CASIGQGYYNEQFF. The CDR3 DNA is TGTGCCAGCATCGGACAGGGGTATTACAATGAGCAGTTCTTC.